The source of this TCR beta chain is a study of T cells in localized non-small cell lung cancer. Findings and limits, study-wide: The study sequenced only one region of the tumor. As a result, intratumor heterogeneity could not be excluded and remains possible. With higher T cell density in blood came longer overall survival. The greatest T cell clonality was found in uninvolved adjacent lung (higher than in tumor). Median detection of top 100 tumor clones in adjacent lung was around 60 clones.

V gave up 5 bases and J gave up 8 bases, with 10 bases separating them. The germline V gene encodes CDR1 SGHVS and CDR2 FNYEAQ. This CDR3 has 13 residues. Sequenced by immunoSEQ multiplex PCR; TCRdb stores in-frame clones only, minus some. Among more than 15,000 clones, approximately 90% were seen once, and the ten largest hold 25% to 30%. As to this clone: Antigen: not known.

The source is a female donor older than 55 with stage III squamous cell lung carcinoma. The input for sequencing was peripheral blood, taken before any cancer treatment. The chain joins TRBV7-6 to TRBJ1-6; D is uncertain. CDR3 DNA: TGTGCCAGCAGCCCCCGGCAGGATTCACCCCTCCACTTT. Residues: CASSPRQDSPLHF.